Here is one T cell receptor beta chain with its context. The table came from immunoSEQ multiplex PCR; TCRdb's copy has only in-frame clones and leaves some out. This repertoire shows 45,000 to 50,000 clones, 70% to 90% found once; its top ten account for just over 8.5%. This sample's time point: peripheral blood 6 weeks after treatment start. The record originates from a study of PD-L1 blockade in urothelial cancer. Study information: Once treatment had started, blood was analyzed at 3 weeks (second dose) and again at 6 weeks.

This CDR3 region has 14 residues. Per the germline V gene, CDR1 is MNHNS and CDR2 is SASEGT. V shed 7 bases and J shed 0 bases, with 10 bases lying between them. The V gene is TRBV6-1, the J gene TRBJ1-5, with D unresolved. This TCR was recovered from a man aged 70-80 years with urothelial cancer. The sample here was PBMCs, taken around atezolizumab (anti-PD-L1) treatment. CDR3 amino acids: CASNLGGSNQPQHF. Written as DNA, the CDR3 is TGTGCCAGCAATCTGGGAGGTAGCAATCAGCCCCAGCATTTT.